A single sample is the source of the 30 T cell receptor beta chains below, sequenced in a study of T cells in tuberculosis. The time point here: new active TB diagnosis, blood taken before or within 7 days of starting treatment. The repertoire was sequenced with immunoSEQ multiplex PCR; TCRdb's copy has only in-frame clones and lacks some. The sample holds about 34,000 clones, approximately 90% seen once. Sequencing was performed on PBMCs, taken at tuberculosis diagnosis. These receptors were taken from an adult with tuberculosis.

This chain links TRBV7-2 with TRBJ1-6, with a possible D match to TRBD1 (6 bases). Trimming stripped 3 bases from V and 5 bases from J, with 17 bases between. This CDR3 contains 17 residues. Germline V lookup: CDR1 SGHTA, CDR2 FQGNSA. In nucleotides, the CDR3 is TGTGCCAGCAGCTTTATGTTAACAGGGTTCGATAATTCACCCCTCCACTTT. Residues: CASSFMLTGFDNSPLHF.

CDR3 in amino acids: CASSEYGRTNEKLFF. The CDR3 nucleotides read TGTGCCAGCAGTGAATATGGGAGAACTAATGAAAAACTGTTTTTT. The chain is built from TRBV6-1 and TRBJ1-4; D not certain. V was shortened by 2 bases and J by 1 base, with 8 bases between the two germline ends. The CDR3 runs to 15 residues. CDR1 and CDR2 (germline): MNHNS, SASEGT.

The V gene is TRBV15, the J gene TRBJ2-1, with a possible D match to TRBD2 (5 bases). CDR1 LNHNV and CDR2 YYDKDF come from the germline V gene (reference sequence). The CDR3 sequence is 15 residues long. V lost 5 bases, J lost 10 bases, and 21 bases lay in between. CDR3 nucleotides: TGTGCCACCAGCGGGAGAGGTCCAGCGGAGGAGGAGCAGTTCTTC. Translated, it gives CATSGRGPAEEEQFF.

This clone was recorded once. V is TRBV30 and J is TRBJ1-6, with 8 nucleotides matching TRBD1. V dropped 2 bases and J dropped 8; count of bases not matched to a gene: 5. The CDR3 is 14 residues long. In germline, CDR1 is GTSNPN, CDR2 SVGIG (reference sequence). Here the CDR3 reads CAWSSGQGYSPLHF. The CDR3 DNA is TGTGCCTGGAGTTCCGGACAGGGATATTCACCCCTCCACTTT.

This clone appeared a single time. CDR3 protein: CASSSGLRVEKLFF. In DNA form, the CDR3 reads TGTGCCAGTAGTTCTGGTCTCAGGGTGGAAAAACTGTTTTTT. The chain links TRBV19 to TRBJ1-4, with D maybe TRBD1 (5 bases). This CDR3 comprises 14 residues. V was clipped by 5 bases and J by 8 bases, with 15 bases between them. The germline gives CDR1 LNHDA, CDR2 SQIVND (reference sequence).

The rearrangement uses TRBV7-2 and TRBJ2-5; 10 bases match TRBD2. CDR1 and CDR2 (germline): SGHTA, FQGNSA. The J segment lost 3 bases and the V segment lost 5 bases, leaving 3 bases of the junction unmatched. The CDR3 has 14 residues. The CDR3 DNA reads TGTGCCAGCAGCCGACTAGCGGGTAAAGAGACCCAGTACTTC. Translating it yields CASSRLAGKETQYF. The whole variable domain, remainder taken from reference TRBV7-2 and TRBJ2-5, is GAGVSQSPSNKVTEKGKDVELRCDPISGHTALYWYRQSLGQGLEFLIYFQGNSAPDKSGLPSDRFSAERTGGSVSTLTIQRTQQEDSAVYLCASSRLAGKETQYFGPGTRLLVL.

The V gene is TRBV5-6, the J gene TRBJ1-1, with D unclear. The CDR3 covers 13 residues. V was pared by 5 bases and J by 0 bases, with 8 bases between. CDR1 is SGHDT and CDR2 is YYEEEE in the germline V gene. CDR3 region: CASRRIVNTEAFF. The CDR3, as DNA: TGTGCCAGCAGGCGCATAGTGAACACTGAAGCTTTCTTT.

This clone was seen a handful of times. The chain combines TRBV4-3 with TRBJ1-3; TRBD1 is a possible D gene (6 bases). The ends were cut back, 3 bases at V and 8 bases at J, with 17 bases in the middle. This CDR3 has 15 residues. The germline gives CDR1 LGHNA, CDR2 YSLEER. CDR3 protein: CASSQTSGGGDTIYF. Here the CDR3 DNA reads TGCGCCAGCAGCCAGACCTCGGGCGGGGGCGACACCATATATTTT.

This sequence joins TRBV4-2 and TRBJ2-2; D perhaps matches TRBD2 (7 bases). V gave up 4 bases and J gave up 8 bases, with 17 bases separating them. The CDR3 runs 15 residues. The germline V gene has CDR1 LGHNA and CDR2 YNFKEQ. CDR3 in amino acids: CASSRLGGGGGELFF. The CDR3 DNA is TGTGCCAGCAGCCGCCTTGGAGGGGGGGGAGGGGAGCTGTTTTTT.

The rearrangement uses TRBV4-1 and TRBJ1-4; D is undetermined. V was trimmed by 1 base and J by 10 bases, leaving 7 bases between them. This CDR3 comprises 12 residues. CDR1 and CDR2 from the germline V gene are MGHRA and YSYEKL. The CDR3 reads CASSQAGLKLFF. In nucleotides, the CDR3 is TGCGCCAGCAGCCAAGCGGGATTAAAACTGTTTTTT.

The chain couples TRBV7-3 to TRBJ2-7, with D possibly being TRBD2 (5 bases). Trimming left V 5 bases short and J 3 bases short, with 14 bases between. The germline V gene has CDR1 SGHTA and CDR2 FQGTGA. The CDR3 spans 14 residues. CDR3 nucleotide sequence: TGTGCCAGCAGCCCCCGGACTCGCCACTACGAGCAGTACTTC. Residues: CASSPRTRHYEQYF.

The chain combines TRBV5-1 with TRBJ2-3, with unresolved D. From germline, CDR1 is SGHRS and CDR2 YFSETQ. The CDR3 has 13 residues. V gave up 0 bases and J gave up 1 base, with 3 bases separating them. The CDR3 bases are TGCGCCAGCAGCTTGGTCGGCACAGATACGCAGTATTTT. Translated, it gives CASSLVGTDTQYF. The variable domain in full, with the rest retrieved from reference TRBV5-1 and TRBJ2-3, is KAGVTQTPRYLIKTRGQQVTLSCSPISGHRSVSWYQQTPGQGLQFLFEYFSETQRNKGNFPGRFSGRQFSNSRSEMNVSTLELGDSALYLCASSLVGTDTQYFGPGTRLTVL.

This clone was seen only a few times. CDR3 coding DNA: TGTGCCAGCAGCTTAGGGACAGAACAGCCCCAGCATTTT. It specifies CASSLGTEQPQHF. The chain links TRBV5-6 to TRBJ1-5; 7 bases map to TRBD1. Germline-derived CDR1 and CDR2 are SGHDT and YYEEEE. The CDR3 length is 13 residues. With V trimmed by 2 bases and J by 7 bases, 3 bases remained unmatched.

The chain employs TRBV5-1 and TRBJ2-5; 8 bases are a match to TRBD2. The V gene's germline CDR1 is SGHRS and CDR2 YFSETQ. The V gene end was trimmed by 5 bases and the J gene end by 2 bases; junction bases not matched to a gene: 17. The CDR3 has 18 amino acids. Written as DNA, the CDR3 is TGCGCCAGCAGTAACCCCCAGGTAGCGGGGTACACTCAAGAGACCCAGTACTTC. It encodes CASSNPQVAGYTQETQYF.

As DNA, the CDR3 is TGTGCCAGCAGCCAAGATCAATACCTTACTTCTAACTATGGCTACACCTTC. Residues: CASSQDQYLTSNYGYTF. The chain uses TRBV4-2 and TRBJ1-2; no reliable D call. V was pared by 0 bases and J by 0 bases, with 14 bases between. This CDR3 comprises 17 residues. The germline V gene encodes CDR1 LGHNA and CDR2 YNFKEQ.

This chain connects TRBV28 to TRBJ1-2, with TRBD1 as a possible D gene (6 bases). V dropped 2 bases and J dropped 4 bases, with 11 bases sitting between them. The germline CDR1 and CDR2 sequences are MDHEN and SYDVKM. The CDR3 extends over 14 amino acids. The CDR3 loop reads CASSLVDSSYGYTF. Written as DNA, the CDR3 is TGTGCCAGCAGTTTAGTGGACAGTTCCTATGGCTACACCTTC.

V is TRBV7-8 and J is TRBJ1-4, with D perhaps TRBD1 (6 bases). Trimming cost V 4 bases and J 0 bases, with 24 bases left between them. From germline, CDR1 is SGHVS and CDR2 FQNEAQ. The CDR3 runs 20 residues. CDR3 DNA sequence: TGTGCCAGCAGCTCGGGGAAACTCAGGGGTCCCCCTGCAACTAATGAAAAACTGTTTTTT. Its protein product is CASSSGKLRGPPATNEKLFF.

The J gene is TRBJ2-1, the V gene TRBV11-1; 9 bases are shared with TRBD2. Germline lookup yields CDR1 SGHAT and CDR2 FQDESV (reference sequence). The CDR3 contains 15 residues. J gave up 2 bases and V 5 bases, and 4 bases lay outside the gene matches. In DNA form, the CDR3 reads TGTGCCAGCAGCCTGGGACTAGCCACCTACAATGAGCAGTTCTTC. This translates into CASSLGLATYNEQFF.

The rearrangement uses TRBV27 and TRBJ2-7, with TRBD2 as a possible D gene (6 bases). CDR3 size: 16 residues. The germline gives CDR1 MNHEY, CDR2 SMNVEV (reference sequence). Deletions cut 6 bases from V and 3 bases from J, with 21 bases between. The DNA of the CDR3 is TGTGCCAGCAGCTGGCGAGCGCGGGACGCAGTCTACGAGCAGTACTTC. It codes for CASSWRARDAVYEQYF.

V gene TRBV7-6 combines with J gene TRBJ1-5, with 7 bases aligning to TRBD1. Germline V lookup: CDR1 SGHVS, CDR2 FNYEAQ. With 2 bases clipped from V and 5 bases from J, the junction kept 12 bases outside the gene matches. This CDR3 spans 17 amino acids. CDR3 coding DNA: TGTGCCAGCAGCTTAAGTAGTGACAGGGCGGGCTATCAGCCCCAGCATTTT. This codes for CASSLSSDRAGYQPQHF. Based on the CDR3 plus reference TRBV7-6 and TRBJ1-5, the full variable domain is GAGVSQSPRYKVTKRGQDVALRCDPISGHVSLYWYRQALGQGPEFLTYFNYEAQQDKSGLPNDRFSAERPEGSISTLTIQRTEQRDSAMYRCASSLSSDRAGYQPQHFGDGTRLSIL.

J is TRBJ1-1 and V is TRBV6-5; D is unresolved. Germline CDR1 MNHEY, CDR2 SVGAGI. There are 15 residues in the CDR3. V lost 0 bases and J 0 bases, leaving 8 bases between the germline ends. CDR3 loop: CASSYSWRLNTEAFF. The CDR3 region has the DNA TGTGCCAGCAGTTACTCCTGGCGGTTGAACACTGAAGCTTTCTTT.

This clone is a singleton in its sample. The chain couples TRBV11-1 to TRBJ2-7; 10 bases align to TRBD1. Germline CDR1 is SGHAT and CDR2 is FQDESV (reference sequence). The CDR3 is 18 residues long. The V segment lost 1 base and the J segment 3 bases; nucleotides outside the gene matches: 12. The CDR3 is CASSLVIGAGQGLYEQYF. The CDR3 bases are TGTGCCAGCAGCTTAGTTATAGGCGCGGGACAGGGGCTCTACGAGCAGTACTTC.

This rearrangement joins TRBV4-1 to TRBJ1-1; a weak D match, TRBD1 (6 bases). V lost 4 bases, J lost 1 base, and 16 bases lay in between. The germline V gene has CDR1 MGHRA and CDR2 YSYEKL. CDR3 length: 16 amino acids. In DNA form, the CDR3 reads TGCGCCAGCAGCCCAAGGACAGCGGGGGCGAACACTGAAGCTTTCTTT. It specifies CASSPRTAGANTEAFF.

J is TRBJ1-5 and V is TRBV6-6, with 8 bases fitting TRBD1. Germline lookup yields CDR1 MNHNY and CDR2 SVGAGI (reference sequence). This CDR3 contains 15 residues. V shed 6 bases and J 4 bases; nucleotides not matched to a gene: 8. In nucleotides, the CDR3 is TGTGCCAGCAGGACGACAGGGGCCTCTAATCAGCCCCAGCATTTT. Its translation is CASRTTGASNQPQHF.

The chain joins TRBV5-6 to TRBJ1-2; 10 bases align to TRBD1. From germline, CDR1 is SGHDT and CDR2 YYEEEE. V shed 2 bases, J shed 3 bases, and the junction held 4 bases outside the gene matches. The CDR3 sequence is 15 residues long. CDR3 protein: CASSFPTGGDYGYTF. The CDR3 DNA follows: TGTGCCAGCAGCTTCCCGACAGGGGGCGACTATGGCTACACCTTC.

This clone has a single count. The V gene is TRBV6-4, the J gene TRBJ2-3; 11 nucleotides agree with TRBD2. The V segment lost 3 bases and the J segment 4 bases; nucleotides outside the gene matches: 6. Germline loops: CDR1 MRHNA, CDR2 SNTAGT. This CDR3 is 16 amino acids long. This CDR3 is CASSEGLAGGADTQYF. The CDR3 coding sequence is TGTGCCAGCAGTGAAGGGCTAGCGGGGGGAGCAGATACGCAGTATTTT.

The chain links TRBV5-4 to TRBJ2-3, with D unclear. V lost 5 bases and J lost 0, with 7 bases in between. The CDR3 length is 13 residues. Germline CDR1 reads SGHNT; CDR2 reads YYREEE (reference sequence). The CDR3, as DNA: TGTGCCAGCAGGCCCACTAGCACAGATACGCAGTATTTT. Translating it yields CASRPTSTDTQYF.

The chain links TRBV2 to TRBJ1-5; 8 positions agree with TRBD1. The ends lost 6 bases at V and 7 bases at J; junction bases unmatched: 8. CDR3 length: 14 residues. The V gene's germline CDR1 is SNHLY and CDR2 FYNNEI. The CDR3 reads CASSNRQGQQPQHF. The CDR3 nucleotides are TGTGCCAGCAGCAATAGACAGGGGCAGCAGCCCCAGCATTTT.

This rearrangement joins TRBV30 to TRBJ2-3, with no clear D. The CDR3 has 17 amino acids. V dropped 1 base and J dropped 0 bases, with 17 bases sitting between them. Germline values: CDR1 GTSNPN, CDR2 SVGIG (reference sequence). CDR3 residues: CAWSELTSTTSTDTQYF. The CDR3 DNA follows: TGTGCCTGGAGTGAATTAACCTCAACCACTAGCACAGATACGCAGTATTTT.

This sequence joins TRBV4-3 and TRBJ2-7; D not resolved. There are 15 residues in the CDR3. The germline V gene encodes CDR1 LGHNA and CDR2 YSLEER. The V and J ends lost 0 bases and 3 bases respectively, with 12 bases between them. This CDR3 reads CASSQEVQANYEQYF. In DNA, the CDR3 is TGCGCCAGCAGCCAAGAAGTCCAGGCAAACTACGAGCAGTACTTC.